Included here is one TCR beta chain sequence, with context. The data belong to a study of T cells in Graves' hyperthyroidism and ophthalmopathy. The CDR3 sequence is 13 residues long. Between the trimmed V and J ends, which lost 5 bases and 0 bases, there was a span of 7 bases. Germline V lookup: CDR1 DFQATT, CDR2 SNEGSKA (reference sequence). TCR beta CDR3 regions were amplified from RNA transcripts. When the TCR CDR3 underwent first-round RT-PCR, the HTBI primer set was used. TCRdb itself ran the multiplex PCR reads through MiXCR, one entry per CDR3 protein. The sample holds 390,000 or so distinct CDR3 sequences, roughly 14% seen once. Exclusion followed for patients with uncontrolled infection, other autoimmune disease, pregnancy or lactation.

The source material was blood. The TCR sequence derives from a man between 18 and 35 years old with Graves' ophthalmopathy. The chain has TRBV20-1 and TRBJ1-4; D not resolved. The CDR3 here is CSAWTSTNEKLFF. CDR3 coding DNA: TGCAGTGCTTGGACGTCAACTAATGAAAAACTGTTTTTT.